The T cell receptor (beta chain) described here comes from a study of T cell responses to AZD1222 COVID-19 vaccine. Study results and limitations: Reportedly, nearly half of unique spike TCRs recognized epitopes outside B.1.351/B.1.1.7 mutations. It was only six AZD1222 recipients who were seropositive at baseline. The donor group comprised mostly white British people and more females; the analysis possibly underestimated clonal diversity. Across the whole spike, CD4 TCRs peaked at regions 160-218 and 743-854.

Only in-frame clones appear in the TCRdb table, and some are missing; sequencing was by immunoSEQ multiplex PCR. The sample lists about 160,000 clones; around 90% were seen once. With regard to this clone: Its antigen is still unknown.

With 6 bases removed from V and 7 bases from J, the gap between germline ends came to 10 bases. Germline loops: CDR1 SNHLY, CDR2 FYNNEI. The CDR3 extends over 12 amino acids. The starting material was peripheral blood, obtained on day 0 of AZD1222 vaccination. The chain recombines TRBV2 with TRBJ2-1, with TRBD1 as a possible D gene (6 bases). The clonotype was recovered from an adult in good health. CDR3 in DNA: TGTGCCAGCAGGGAACAGGGTAATGAGCAGTTCTTC. Its translation: CASREQGNEQFF.